These T cell receptor beta chains were read from a single sample in a study of radiation and T cells in renal cell carcinoma. Only in-frame clones appear in the TCRdb table, and some are missing; sequencing was by immunoSEQ multiplex PCR. This table holds more than 14,000 clones, around two thirds found once. The sequences come from tumor tissue, collected from a patient whose treatment was nephrectomy without radiotherapy. These TCRs come from a man between 60 and 75 years old with renal cell carcinoma. Each CDR3 is given with its conserved first and last residue. Each record gives: V gene, J gene, clone size, D gene, CDR3 protein, CDR3 DNA. D genes are given only for firm matches. Expanded clones are given a class, and other clones once, few, many or no size at all.

V: TRBV19
J: TRBJ2-7
size: few
D: NA
CDR3: CASSTDSYEQYF
DNA: TGTGCCAGTTCGACGGACTCCTACGAGCAGTACTTC

V: TRBV6-1
J: TRBJ1-6
size: NA
D: TRBD1
CDR3: CASSEWAPGQGSSPLHF
DNA: TGTGCCAGCAGTGAATGGGCCCCCGGACAGGGGAGCTCACCCCTCCACTTT

V: TRBV11-3
J: TRBJ2-2
size: NA
D: TRBD2
CDR3: CASSLTSGKGTGELFF
DNA: TGTGCCAGCAGCTTGACTAGCGGGAAGGGCACCGGGGAGCTGTTTTTT

V: TRBV10-3
J: TRBJ2-3
size: NA
D: TRBD2
CDR3: CAISDVLAGDTQYF
DNA: TGTGCCATCAGTGATGTACTAGCGGGGGATACGCAGTATTTT

V: TRBV6-6
J: TRBJ1-1
size: NA
D: NA
CDR3: CASILAGNTEAFF
DNA: TGTGCCAGCATCCTCGCGGGCAACACTGAAGCTTTCTTT

V: TRBV4-2
J: TRBJ2-2
size: NA
D: NA
CDR3: CASSQDSGTSKTPGELFF
DNA: TGTGCCAGCAGCCAAGATTCAGGAACATCTAAAACACCGGGGGAGCTGTTTTTT

V: TRBV7-3
J: TRBJ2-2
size: NA
D: NA
CDR3: CASSLTGELFF
DNA: TGTGCCAGCAGCTTAACCGGGGAGCTGTTTTTT

V: TRBV27
J: TRBJ2-7
size: few
D: TRBD1
CDR3: CASSPDRGGYEQYF
DNA: TGTGCCAGCAGTCCCGACAGGGGTGGCTACGAGCAGTACTTC

V: TRBV6-6
J: TRBJ2-2
size: NA
D: TRBD1
CDR3: CASSLGGSTNTGELFF
DNA: TGTGCCAGCAGTTTAGGGGGCTCTACGAACACCGGGGAGCTGTTTTTT

V: TRBV7-9
J: TRBJ1-5
size: few
D: NA
CDR3: CASSLYDSNQPQHF
DNA: TGTGCCAGCAGCTTATACGATAGCAATCAGCCCCAGCATTTT

V: TRBV7-9
J: TRBJ2-2
size: few
D: NA
CDR3: CASSMENTGELFF
DNA: TGTGCCAGCAGCATGGAGAACACCGGGGAGCTGTTTTTT

V: TRBV30
J: TRBJ1-6
size: NA
D: NA
CDR3: CAWTAGSLNSPLHF
DNA: TGTGCCTGGACTGCAGGGTCCCTTAATTCACCCCTCCACTTT

V: TRBV29-1
J: TRBJ2-1
size: once
D: TRBD1
CDR3: CSVGQGQGWSYNEQFF
DNA: TGCAGCGTTGGTCAGGGACAGGGTTGGTCCTACAATGAGCAGTTCTTC

V: TRBV18
J: TRBJ2-2
size: NA
D: NA
CDR3: CASSRQSTGELFF
DNA: TGTGCCAGCTCACGACAGAGCACCGGGGAGCTGTTTTTT

V: TRBV28
J: TRBJ1-3
size: NA
D: NA
CDR3: CASRLPHSGNTIYF
DNA: TGTGCCAGCAGGTTACCGCACTCTGGAAACACCATATATTTT

V: TRBV7-2
J: TRBJ1-5
size: NA
D: NA
CDR3: CASSLQVVGVSNQPQHF
DNA: TGTGCCAGCAGCCTACAAGTTGTGGGGGTGAGCAATCAGCCCCAGCATTTT

V: TRBV13
J: TRBJ2-2
size: NA
D: TRBD1
CDR3: CASTNRDRVTPAYTGELFF
DNA: TGTGCCAGCACAAATCGGGACAGGGTTACCCCGGCTTATACCGGGGAGCTGTTTTTT

V: TRBV29-1
J: TRBJ2-7
size: few
D: TRBD1
CDR3: CSATTGDEQYF
DNA: TGCAGCGCAACAACAGGGGACGAGCAGTACTTC

V: TRBV6-5
J: TRBJ2-7
size: NA
D: NA
CDR3: CASSLDRINSYEQYF
DNA: TGTGCCAGCAGCCTCGACAGGATAAACTCCTACGAGCAGTACTTC

V: TRBV6-5
J: TRBJ1-6
size: NA
D: NA
CDR3: CASSYSTGNSPLHF
DNA: TGTGCCAGCAGTTACTCGACCGGAAATTCACCCCTCCACTTT

V: TRBV5-6
J: TRBJ2-3
size: NA
D: TRBD2
CDR3: CASSSLTSGRESSTDTQYF
DNA: TGTGCCAGCAGCTCCCTGACTAGCGGGAGGGAGTCTAGCACAGATACGCAGTATTTT

V: TRBV4-3
J: TRBJ2-7
size: NA
D: TRBD2
CDR3: CASSQQPGLAVDEQYF
DNA: TGCGCCAGCAGCCAACAACCGGGACTAGCTGTCGACGAGCAGTACTTC

V: TRBV29-1
J: TRBJ1-3
size: NA
D: NA
CDR3: CSVSRALGNTIYF
DNA: TGCAGCGTTTCGAGGGCTCTTGGAAACACCATATATTTT

V: TRBV5-4
J: TRBJ1-2
size: few
D: TRBD1
CDR3: CASRIQGGQGYTF
DNA: TGTGCCAGCAGGATTCAGGGGGGGCAGGGCTACACCTTC

V: TRBV6-5
J: TRBJ2-1
size: NA
D: TRBD2
CDR3: CASSPGAGGYNEQFF
DNA: TGTGCCAGCAGCCCCGGTGCGGGAGGCTACAATGAGCAGTTCTTC

V: TRBV4-1
J: TRBJ2-2
size: NA
D: NA
CDR3: CASSQGHGTLAGELFF
DNA: TGCGCCAGCAGCCAGGGTCACGGGACTTTGGCCGGGGAGCTGTTTTTT

V: TRBV18
J: TRBJ2-7
size: NA
D: NA
CDR3: CASSVDGGLEQYF
DNA: TGTGCCAGCTCGGTGGACGGAGGCTTGGAGCAGTACTTC

V: TRBV30
J: TRBJ1-1
size: few
D: NA
CDR3: CAWSVGARAFF
DNA: TGTGCCTGGAGTGTAGGGGCGAGAGCTTTCTTT

V: TRBV28
J: TRBJ1-2
size: NA
D: NA
CDR3: CASLFRGRGYTF
DNA: TGTGCCAGCCTGTTCCGGGGGCGTGGCTACACCTTC

V: TRBV28
J: TRBJ2-7
size: NA
D: NA
CDR3: CASSRGPSGYEQYF
DNA: TGTGCCAGCAGCCGGGGTCCGAGCGGCTACGAGCAGTACTTC

V: TRBV28
J: TRBJ1-4
size: NA
D: TRBD1
CDR3: CASSSTRGTGGKLFF
DNA: TGTGCCAGCAGTTCCACCCGCGGGACAGGCGGAAAACTGTTTTTT

V: TRBV7-9
J: TRBJ2-1
size: NA
D: TRBD1
CDR3: CASNPLGPTGSSYNEQFF
DNA: TGTGCCAGCAACCCCCTAGGACCGACAGGGAGCTCCTACAATGAGCAGTTCTTC

V: TRBV28
J: TRBJ1-2
size: NA
D: NA
CDR3: CASSIQGFATYGYTF
DNA: TGTGCCAGCAGTATACAGGGTTTTGCGACATATGGCTACACCTTC

V: TRBV7-9
J: TRBJ1-1
size: NA
D: NA
CDR3: CASSLEGRGRNTEAFF
DNA: TGTGCCAGCAGCTTAGAAGGTAGGGGAAGGAACACTGAAGCTTTCTTT

V: TRBV4-1
J: TRBJ1-5
size: NA
D: TRBD1
CDR3: CASSPGTDNQPQHF
DNA: TGCGCCAGCAGCCCGGGGACAGACAATCAGCCCCAGCATTTT

V: TRBV5-1
J: TRBJ2-5
size: once
D: TRBD2
CDR3: CASSPGGAEETQYF
DNA: TGCGCCAGCAGCCCCGGGGGGGCGGAGGAGACCCAGTACTTC

V: TRBV27
J: TRBJ1-2
size: NA
D: NA
CDR3: CASSSGNFDYGYTF
DNA: TGTGCCAGCAGTTCGGGCAATTTTGACTATGGCTACACCTTC

V: TRBV5-1
J: TRBJ2-7
size: NA
D: NA
CDR3: CASSPPRGSGGYEQYF
DNA: TGCGCCAGCAGCCCCCCCCGGGGGTCCGGGGGCTACGAGCAGTACTTC

V: TRBV7-2
J: TRBJ2-5
size: NA
D: NA
CDR3: CASSLQETQYF
DNA: TGTGCCAGCAGCTTACAAGAGACCCAGTACTTC

V: TRBV28
J: TRBJ2-7
size: NA
D: NA
CDR3: CASSPPGTQTYEQYF
DNA: TGTGCCAGCTCCCCCCCGGGGACACAAACCTACGAGCAGTACTTC